The 8 T cell receptor beta chains below come from one sample, sequenced in a study of blood T cell repertoires in COVID-19. The repertoire was sequenced with immunoSEQ multiplex PCR; TCRdb's copy has only in-frame clones and lacks some. Of some 100,000 clones listed, roughly 86% were seen once; the top ten hold 10%. What was sequenced was peripheral blood. Every receptor here comes from a man aged 50 to 59 with acute or convalescent COVID-19.

The rearrangement links TRBV11-3 to TRBJ2-5, with D possibly being TRBD1 (6 bases). The CDR3 runs to 13 residues. CDR1 is SGHNT and CDR2 is YENEEA in the germline V gene. The V gene lost 2 bases and the J gene lost 7 bases, with 11 bases spanning the gap. DNA of the CDR3: TGTGCCAGCAGCTTACCACAGGGAGTGACCCAGTACTTC. Residues: CASSLPQGVTQYF.

The DNA of the CDR3 is TGTGCCAGTAACTTCGACAGGCGAAATTCACCCCTCCACTTT. Amino acid sequence: CASNFDRRNSPLHF. The V and J genes are TRBV19 and TRBJ1-6, with TRBD1 as a possible D gene (6 bases). This CDR3 is built from 14 residues. The germline gives CDR1 LNHDA, CDR2 SQIVND (reference sequence). V lost 7 bases and J lost 7, with 14 bases in between.

This rearrangement joins TRBV6-5 to TRBJ2-7; no clear D gene. Germline V gene lookup returns CDR1 MNHEY and CDR2 SVGAGI. V lost 6 bases to trimming and J lost 9 bases, with 12 bases between them. CDR3 length: 11 amino acids. In DNA form, the CDR3 reads TGTGCCAGCAGCCTTTCTCCCCGGCAGTACTTC. Translated: CASSLSPRQYF.

The rearrangement joins TRBV5-1 to TRBJ1-1; 7 nucleotides align to TRBD1. J lost 1 base, V lost 0 bases, and 3 bases had no gene match. The CDR3 has 15 amino acids. Germline CDR1 is SGHRS and CDR2 is YFSETQ. CDR3 sequence reads: CASSLGDRPNTEAFF. The CDR3 nucleotides read TGCGCCAGCAGCTTGGGGGACAGACCGAACACTGAAGCTTTCTTT.

The rearrangement links TRBV5-5 to TRBJ2-7, with TRBD2 identical over 7 bases. Unmatched junction bases numbered 3, after V lost 4 bases and J lost 2 bases. Germline V gene lookup returns CDR1 SGHKS and CDR2 YYEKEE (reference sequence). The CDR3 loop spans 13 amino acids. The CDR3 DNA reads TGTGCCAGCAGCACCGGGACTACCTACGAGCAGTACTTC. Encoded protein: CASSTGTTYEQYF.

This sequence joins TRBV11-3 and TRBJ2-2; possible D gene TRBD2, 6 bases. The CDR3 runs 16 residues. Germline CDR1 SGHNT, CDR2 YENEEA. V was trimmed by 3 bases and J by 2 bases, leaving 13 bases between them. The CDR3 bases are TGTGCCAGCAGCTTTAACCCTAGCGTCAACACCGGGGAGCTGTTTTTT. This translates into CASSFNPSVNTGELFF.

The count of this clone is one. The chain is built from TRBV21-1 and TRBJ2-7; the table's D call, TRBD1, has no DNA check behind it. TRBV21-1 is tagged as a pseudogene. This CDR3 has 15 amino acids. The CDR3 loop reads CASSKGGRGQYEQYF. CDR3 DNA: TGTGCCAGCAGCAAAGGTGGCAGGGGGCAGTACGAGCAGTACTTC.

The rearrangement uses TRBV9 and TRBJ1-4; 7 positions match TRBD1. The V gene end was trimmed by 3 bases and the J gene end by 0 bases; junction bases not matched to a gene: 2. The CDR3 totals 15 residues. CDR1 and CDR2 (germline): SGDLS, YYNGEE. As DNA, the CDR3 is TGTGCCAGCAGCGGGACAGGCACAACTAATGAAAAACTGTTTTTT. Protein sequence: CASSGTGTTNEKLFF.